These T cell receptor beta chains were read from a single sample in a study of response to subunit inactivated influenza vaccine. From the RT-PCR reads, TCRdb called clonotypes with MiXCR, one entry per CDR3 protein. This sample carries 500,000 to 550,000 distinct CDR3 sequences, under 25% of them seen once, and the ten largest clones take approximately 2.9%. This sample also belongs to another study, concerning T cells expressing NK-cell markers.

Sequencing was performed on CD4+ T cells sorted from PBMCs, taken about 12 days after vaccination. The source is a man aged 45-60 years who received an inactivated influenza vaccine. Each CDR3 is given with its conserved first and last residue. The D gene is left open where the match is weak. Clone size is shown for a subset of rows, as once, few, many or a class of expanded clone.

CDR3aa	CDR3nt	d_gene	v_gene	j_gene	abundance
CGWEGRGGELFF	TGCGGTTGGGAGGGCCGGGGCGGGGAGCTGTTTTTT	TRBD2	TRBV20-1	TRBJ2-2	few
CASRSGLGTVGTQYF	TGTGCCAGCAGGTCGGGGCTGGGAACCGTTGGGACCCAGTACTTC	NA	TRBV6-1	TRBJ2-5	NA
CASSQDAGYEQYF	TGTGCCAGCAGCCAAGATGCAGGGTACGAGCAGTACTTC	NA	TRBV4-2	TRBJ2-7	many
CASSAYRGRNGELFF	TGCGCCAGCAGCGCCTACAGGGGGCGGAACGGGGAGCTGTTTTTT	TRBD1	TRBV5-1	TRBJ2-2	NA
CASNGPRSYGYTF	TGTGCCAGCAATGGACCCCGGAGCTATGGCTACACCTTC	NA	TRBV6-2/TRBV6-3	TRBJ1-2	NA
CSARSSGGYNEQFF	TGCAGTGCTAGATCTAGCGGGGGGTACAATGAGCAGTTCTTC	TRBD2	TRBV20-1	TRBJ2-1	few
CSASGREDTYNEQFF	TGCAGTGCTAGTGGACGGGAGGATACCTACAATGAGCAGTTCTTC	TRBD2	TRBV20-1	TRBJ2-1	NA
CAIAFQGTEAFF	TGTGCCATCGCTTTTCAAGGGACTGAAGCTTTCTTT	NA	TRBV10-3	TRBJ1-1	few
CASRSLSGGTYNEQFF	TGTGCCAGCAGGTCGCTCAGCGGGGGGACCTACAATGAGCAGTTCTTC	TRBD2	TRBV6-1	TRBJ2-1	few
CASSLAAGSVGDTQYF	TGTGCCAGCAGCTTAGCTGCTGGCAGTGTGGGGGATACGCAGTATTTT	NA	TRBV7-2	TRBJ2-3	few
CSARSGTGRGEQYF	TGCAGTGCTAGATCCGGGACAGGGAGGGGCGAGCAGTACTTC	TRBD1	TRBV20-1	TRBJ2-7	NA
CASSLSTGAPGELFF	TGTGCCAGCAGCCTATCGACAGGCGCCCCCGGGGAGCTGTTTTTT	NA	TRBV12-3/TRBV12-4	TRBJ2-2	NA
CASSHPRTSGYNEQFF	TGTGCCAGCAGCCATCCCCGGACTAGCGGTTACAATGAGCAGTTCTTC	TRBD2	TRBV7-9	TRBJ2-1	NA
CASSTETGALYTEAFF	TGTGCCAGTAGTACGGAGACAGGGGCCCTTTACACTGAAGCTTTCTTT	TRBD1	TRBV19	TRBJ1-1	few
CASSERKGGTQYF	TGTGCCAGCAGTGAAAGGAAGGGTGGTACGCAGTATTTT	NA	TRBV2	TRBJ2-3	NA
CASSVVGSSYNEQFF	TGTGCCAGCAGCGTAGTTGGGTCCTCCTACAATGAGCAGTTCTTC	NA	TRBV9	TRBJ2-1	few
CASSDHQRRYNEKFF	TGTGCCAGCAGTGACCACCAGCGTAGGTACAATGAGAAGTTCTTC	NA	TRBV2	TRBJ2-1	NA
CASRAGMTTDTQYF	TGTGCCAGCCGGGCCGGGATGACCACAGATACGCAGTATTTT	NA	TRBV7-2	TRBJ2-3	few
CATSPRRYNEQFF	TGTGCCACCAGTCCCCGAAGGTACAATGAGCAGTTCTTC	NA	TRBV24-1	TRBJ2-1	NA
CASSPARDRVFGGYTF	TGTGCCAGCAGTCCAGCGAGGGACAGGGTTTTCGGTGGCTACACCTTC	TRBD1	TRBV12-3/TRBV12-4	TRBJ1-2	NA
CASSYGIANEKLFF	TGTGCCAGCAGTTATGGGATAGCTAATGAAAAACTGTTTTTT	NA	TRBV6-5	TRBJ1-4	few
CAISDGAKNIQYF	TGTGCCATCAGTGATGGAGCCAAAAACATTCAGTACTTC	NA	TRBV10-3	TRBJ2-4	NA
CASSSRDLPTSTDTQYF	TGTGCCAGCAGTTCTCGGGACTTACCTACTAGCACAGATACGCAGTATTTT	NA	TRBV6-5	TRBJ2-3	NA
CASSRLSTGGTEAFF	TGTGCCAGCAGCCGCCTTTCGACAGGGGGCACTGAAGCTTTCTTT	TRBD1	TRBV14	TRBJ1-1	few
CASRRTGDSNQPQHF	TGTGCCAGCAGACGAACAGGGGACAGCAATCAGCCCCAGCATTTT	TRBD1	TRBV5-5	TRBJ1-5	NA
CASSYSSQGAQPQHF	TGTGCCAGCAGTTACTCGAGTCAGGGGGCACAGCCCCAGCATTTT	TRBD1	TRBV6-2/TRBV6-3	TRBJ1-5	NA
CASRPGGAYEQYF	TGTGCCAGCCGGCCCGGGGGGGCCTACGAGCAGTACTTC	TRBD2	TRBV18	TRBJ2-7	few
CSARITPETVLHNEQFF	TGCAGTGCTAGGATAACCCCCGAGACAGTCTTACACAATGAGCAGTTCTTC	NA	TRBV20-1	TRBJ2-1	few
CASSLVGSGGKETQYF	TGTGCCAGCAGCTTAGTGGGCTCCGGAGGAAAAGAGACCCAGTACTTC	NA	TRBV7-9	TRBJ2-5	NA
CASSLALSGGGEKLFF	TGTGCCAGCAGCTTAGCGCTTTCCGGAGGCGGTGAAAAACTGTTTTTT	NA	TRBV7-9	TRBJ1-4	NA
CASSIEGSYNEQFF	TGCGCCAGCAGCATCGAGGGCTCCTACAATGAGCAGTTCTTC	NA	TRBV5-1	TRBJ2-1	NA
CATARVAPNTGELFF	TGCGCCACCGCGCGGGTAGCGCCGAACACCGGGGAGCTGTTTTTT	NA	TRBV5-1	TRBJ2-2	NA
CASSLGVGAQQETQYF	TGCGCCAGCAGCTTGGGTGTAGGGGCCCAACAAGAGACCCAGTACTTC	NA	TRBV5-1	TRBJ2-5	few
CASSLTQGTDSPLHF	TGCGCCAGCAGCTTAACGCAGGGAACTGATTCACCCCTCCACTTT	NA	TRBV4-1	TRBJ1-6	NA
CASSGLAGTQYF	TGTGCCAGCAGCGGACTAGCTGGGACCCAGTACTTC	TRBD2	TRBV7-2	TRBJ2-5	NA
CASNQGYGPQPQHF	TGTGCCAGCAACCAGGGGTACGGGCCTCAGCCCCAGCATTTT	NA	TRBV6-2/TRBV6-3	TRBJ1-5	few
CASTWTYFGELFF	TGTGCCAGCACCTGGACTTACTTCGGGGAGCTGTTTTTT	NA	TRBV2	TRBJ2-2	NA
CASSPSKGLAYEQYF	TGTGCCAGCAGTCCCTCAAAGGGCCTAGCCTACGAGCAGTACTTC	NA	TRBV28	TRBJ2-7	NA
CAISEPGQGVHSNQPQHF	TGTGCCATCAGTGAGCCGGGACAGGGCGTTCATAGCAATCAGCCCCAGCATTTT	TRBD1	TRBV10-3	TRBJ1-5	few
CASSPSRTTEAFF	TGTGCCAGCAGTCCTTCAAGGACCACTGAAGCTTTCTTT	NA	TRBV6-2/TRBV6-3	TRBJ1-1	NA
CASSLTGPYEQYF	TGTGCCAGCAGTTTGACAGGGCCCTACGAGCAGTACTTC	TRBD1	TRBV12-3/TRBV12-4	TRBJ2-7	many
CSARDPGGGGGVNEQFF	TGCAGTGCTAGAGATCCGGGAGGAGGGGGGGGTGTGAATGAGCAGTTCTTC	NA	TRBV20-1	TRBJ2-1	once
CASTAAPGQGNYGYTF	TGCGCCAGTACGGCTGCTCCGGGACAGGGGAACTATGGCTACACCTTC	TRBD1	TRBV5-1	TRBJ1-2	NA
CASSFSGLALQETQYF	TGCGCCAGCAGCTTTTCCGGACTAGCGCTTCAAGAGACCCAGTACTTC	TRBD2	TRBV5-1	TRBJ2-5	few
CASSWGGGANVLTF	TGTGCCAGCAGCTGGGGCGGTGGGGCCAACGTCCTGACTTTC	NA	TRBV7-2	TRBJ2-6	NA
CAISDPHDTSSGNTIYF	TGTGCCATCAGTGATCCCCACGACACGTCCTCTGGAAACACCATATATTTT	NA	TRBV10-3	TRBJ1-3	few
CASSPGGDSSGNTIYF	TGCGCCAGCAGCCCCGGGGGAGACAGCTCTGGAAACACCATATATTTT	NA	TRBV5-1	TRBJ1-3	NA
CASRLTSGRREQYF	TGTGCCAGCAGACTGACTAGCGGGAGGCGGGAGCAGTACTTC	TRBD2	TRBV27	TRBJ2-7	few
CASSGENTEAFF	TGTGCCAGCAGCGGCGAGAACACTGAAGCTTTCTTT	NA	TRBV4-2	TRBJ1-1	once
CASSLLQSTDTQYF	TGCGCCAGCAGCTTGTTGCAGAGCACAGATACGCAGTATTTT	NA	TRBV5-1	TRBJ2-3	many
CASSNREGGWRTEAFF	TGTGCCAGCAGCAATAGGGAGGGGGGCTGGCGGACTGAAGCTTTCTTT	NA	TRBV21-1	TRBJ1-1	few
CATSRVGQWSYNEQFF	TGTGCCACCAGCAGAGTGGGTCAGTGGTCCTACAATGAGCAGTTCTTC	NA	TRBV15	TRBJ2-1	NA